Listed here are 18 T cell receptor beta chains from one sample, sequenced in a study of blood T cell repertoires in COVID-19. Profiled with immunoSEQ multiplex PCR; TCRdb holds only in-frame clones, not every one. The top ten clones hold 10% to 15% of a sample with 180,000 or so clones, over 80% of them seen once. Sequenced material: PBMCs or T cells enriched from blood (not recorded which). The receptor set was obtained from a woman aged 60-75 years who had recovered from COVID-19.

CDR3 loop: CASTTGVGEQYF. For the CDR3, the DNA is TGTGCCAGCACGACGGGGGTGGGCGAGCAGTACTTC. The V call is TRBV12-3 or TRBV12-4, the J call TRBJ2-7; TRBD2 might be the D (6 bases). The CDR3 is 12 residues long. Trimming removed 7 bases from V and 6 bases from J, with 13 bases in between.

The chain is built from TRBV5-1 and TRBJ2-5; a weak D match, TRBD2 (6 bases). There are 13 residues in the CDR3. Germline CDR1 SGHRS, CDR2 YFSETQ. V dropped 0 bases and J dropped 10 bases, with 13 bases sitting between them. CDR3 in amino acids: CASSLGAREDQYF. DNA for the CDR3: TGCGCCAGCAGCTTGGGGGCCAGGGAGGACCAGTACTTC. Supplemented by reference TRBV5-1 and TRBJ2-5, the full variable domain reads KAGVTQTPRYLIKTRGQQVTLSCSPISGHRSVSWYQQTPGQGLQFLFEYFSETQRNKGNFPGRFSGRQFSNSRSEMNVSTLELGDSALYLCASSLGAREDQYFGPGTRLLVL.

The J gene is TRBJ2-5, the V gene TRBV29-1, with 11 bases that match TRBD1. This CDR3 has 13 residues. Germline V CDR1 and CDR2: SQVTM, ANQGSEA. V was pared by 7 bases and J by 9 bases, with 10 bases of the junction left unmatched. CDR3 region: CSADRGQGLAQYF. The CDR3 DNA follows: TGCAGCGCGGACAGGGGGCAAGGGTTGGCCCAGTACTTC.

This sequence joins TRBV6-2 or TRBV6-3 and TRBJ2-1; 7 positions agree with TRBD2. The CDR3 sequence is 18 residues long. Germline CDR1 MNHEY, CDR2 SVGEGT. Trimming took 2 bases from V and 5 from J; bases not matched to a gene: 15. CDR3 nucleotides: TGTGCCAGCAGTTACAGGGGAGGGTCGGTAGCGGCCGACAATGAGCAGTTCTTC. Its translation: CASSYRGGSVAADNEQFF.

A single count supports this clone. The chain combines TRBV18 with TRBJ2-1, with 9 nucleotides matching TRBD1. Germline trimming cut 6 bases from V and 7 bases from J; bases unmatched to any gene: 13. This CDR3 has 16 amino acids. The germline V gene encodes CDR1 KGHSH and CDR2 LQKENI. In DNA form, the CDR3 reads TGTGCCAGCTCTCCTCCCGGGACAGGGCTTAGGAATGAGCAGTTCTTC. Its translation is CASSPPGTGLRNEQFF.

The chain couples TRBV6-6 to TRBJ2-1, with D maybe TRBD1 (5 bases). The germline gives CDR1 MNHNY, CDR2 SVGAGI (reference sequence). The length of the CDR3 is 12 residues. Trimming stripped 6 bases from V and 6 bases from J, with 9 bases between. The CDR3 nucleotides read TGTGCCAGCAGATCCGACAGCAATGAGCAGTTCTTC. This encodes CASRSDSNEQFF.

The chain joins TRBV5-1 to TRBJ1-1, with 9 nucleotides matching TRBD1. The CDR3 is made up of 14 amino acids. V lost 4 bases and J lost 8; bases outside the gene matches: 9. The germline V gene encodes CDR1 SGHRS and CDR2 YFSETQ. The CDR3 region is CASSPTGGSEEAFF. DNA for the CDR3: TGCGCCAGCAGCCCAACAGGGGGCTCCGAAGAAGCTTTCTTT.

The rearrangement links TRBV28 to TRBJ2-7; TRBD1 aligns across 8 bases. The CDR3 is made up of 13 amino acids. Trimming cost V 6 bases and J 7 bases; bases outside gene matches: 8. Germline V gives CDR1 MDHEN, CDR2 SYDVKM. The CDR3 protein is CASSLRDRSEQYF. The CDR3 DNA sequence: TGTGCCAGCAGCCTCCGGGACAGGAGTGAGCAGTACTTC.

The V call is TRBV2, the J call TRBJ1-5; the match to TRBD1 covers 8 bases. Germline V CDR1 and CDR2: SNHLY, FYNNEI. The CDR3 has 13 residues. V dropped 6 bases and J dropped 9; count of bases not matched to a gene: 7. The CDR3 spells CASRADRAAPQHF. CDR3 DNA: TGTGCCAGCAGGGCGGACAGGGCTGCGCCCCAGCATTTT.

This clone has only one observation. CDR3 sequence (DNA): TGTGCCAGCAGCGGGACAATACGGGACAGGGGTTTCTATGGCTACACCTTC. Translated: CASSGTIRDRGFYGYTF. The chain has TRBV9 and TRBJ1-2; TRBD1 agrees at 10 bases. J was trimmed by 4 bases and V by 3 bases; bases with no gene match: 12. The CDR3 has 17 residues. Germline V gene lookup returns CDR1 SGDLS and CDR2 YYNGEE. Supplemented by reference TRBV9 and TRBJ1-2, the full variable domain reads DSGVTQTPKHLITATGQRVTLRCSPRSGDLSVYWYQQSLDQGLQFLIQYYNGEERAKGNILERFSAQQFPDLHSELNLSSLELGDSALYFCASSGTIRDRGFYGYTFGSGTRLTVV.

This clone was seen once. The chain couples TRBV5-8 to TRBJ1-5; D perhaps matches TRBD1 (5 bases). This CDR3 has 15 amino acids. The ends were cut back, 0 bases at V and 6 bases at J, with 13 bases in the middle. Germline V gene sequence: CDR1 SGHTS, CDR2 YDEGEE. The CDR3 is CASSLGQSDFQPQHF. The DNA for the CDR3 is TGTGCCAGCAGCTTGGGACAGTCAGACTTTCAGCCCCAGCATTTT.

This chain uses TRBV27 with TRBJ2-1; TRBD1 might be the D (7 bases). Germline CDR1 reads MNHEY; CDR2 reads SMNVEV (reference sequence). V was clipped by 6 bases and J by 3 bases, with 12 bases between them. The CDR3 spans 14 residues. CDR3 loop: CASRRDSNYNEQFF. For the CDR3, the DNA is TGTGCCAGCAGGCGGGACAGTAACTACAATGAGCAGTTCTTC.

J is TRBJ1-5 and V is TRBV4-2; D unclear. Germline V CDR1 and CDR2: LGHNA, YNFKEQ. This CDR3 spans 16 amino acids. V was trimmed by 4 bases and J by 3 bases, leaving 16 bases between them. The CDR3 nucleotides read TGTGCCAGCAGCCCCTCCCGGGATGAGTACAATCAGCCCCAGCATTTT. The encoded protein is CASSPSRDEYNQPQHF.

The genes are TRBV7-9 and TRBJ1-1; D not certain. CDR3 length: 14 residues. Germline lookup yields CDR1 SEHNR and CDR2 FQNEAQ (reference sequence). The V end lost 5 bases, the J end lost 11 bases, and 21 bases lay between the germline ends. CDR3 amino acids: CASSIPSGTSEAFF. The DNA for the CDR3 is TGTGCCAGCAGCATACCCTCCGGCACGTCGGAGGCTTTCTTT. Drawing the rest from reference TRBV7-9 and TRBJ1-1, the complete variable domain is DTGVSQNPRHKITKRGQNVTFRCDPISEHNRLYWYRQTLGQGPEFLTYFQNEAQLEKSRLLSDRFSAERPKGSFSTLEIQRTEQGDSAMYLCASSIPSGTSEAFFGQGTRLTVV.

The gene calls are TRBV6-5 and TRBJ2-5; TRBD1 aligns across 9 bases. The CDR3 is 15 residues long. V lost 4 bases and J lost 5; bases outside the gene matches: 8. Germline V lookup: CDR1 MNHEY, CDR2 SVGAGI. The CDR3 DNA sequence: TGTGCCAGCAGTTTACAGGGGGCGGTTGGGGAGACCCAGTACTTC. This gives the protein CASSLQGAVGETQYF.

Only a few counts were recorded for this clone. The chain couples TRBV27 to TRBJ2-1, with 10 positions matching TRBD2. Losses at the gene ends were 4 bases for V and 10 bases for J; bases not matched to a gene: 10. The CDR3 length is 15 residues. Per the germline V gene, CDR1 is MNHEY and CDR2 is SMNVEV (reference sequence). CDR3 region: CASSSVAGGRFEQFF. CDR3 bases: TGTGCCAGCAGTTCGGTAGCGGGAGGCCGTTTCGAGCAGTTCTTC.

The CDR3 sequence is CASSLEGAEYQPQHF. The CDR3 bases are TGCGCCAGCAGCTTGGAGGGGGCAGAATATCAGCCCCAGCATTTT. The chain carries TRBV5-1 and TRBJ1-5, with TRBD1 matching 7 bases. The CDR3 length is 15 residues. Trimming took 0 bases from V and 5 from J; bases not matched to a gene: 5. Germline-derived CDR1 and CDR2 are SGHRS and YFSETQ.

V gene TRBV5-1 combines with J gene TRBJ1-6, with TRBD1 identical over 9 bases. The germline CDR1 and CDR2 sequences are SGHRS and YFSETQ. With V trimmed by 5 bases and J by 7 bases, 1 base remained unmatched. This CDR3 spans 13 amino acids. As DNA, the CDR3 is TGCGCCAGCAGGGACAGGGGAAATTCACCCCTCCACTTT. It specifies CASRDRGNSPLHF.